A single sample gave rise to the 22 T cell receptor beta chains below, sequenced in a study of molecular identifiers for immune sequencing clone quantification. A single record per CDR3 protein comes from TCRdb applying MiXCR to the PCR reads. The sample carries about 640,000 distinct CDR3 sequences, 20% recorded once. The sample consisted of naive CD8+ T cells from blood, with Jurkat cell RNA spiked in. Subset defined: FACS-sorted CD8+CD4-CCR7+CD45RA+ naive T cells. The receptors originated from a human donor in good health. Some libraries in this study had Jurkat cell RNA spiked in.

The table lists this clonotype with many counts. The V and J genes are TRBV27 and TRBJ2-5; D is undetermined. There are 14 residues in the CDR3. Trimming removed 0 bases from V and 4 bases from J, with 9 bases in between. Per germline, CDR1 MNHEY and CDR2 SMNVEV (reference sequence). As DNA, the CDR3 is TGTGCCAGCAGTTTATCACCAGGAGTAGAGACCCAGTACTTC. Amino acids: CASSLSPGVETQYF.

As regards this clonotype: A much larger clone lies one base from this, so it may be a read error. This chain links TRBV24-1 with TRBJ2-2; D is unclear. This CDR3 comprises 14 residues. Per the germline V gene, CDR1 is KGHDR and CDR2 is SFDVKD. Trimming removed 5 bases at V and 2 bases at J, with 8 bases between. The CDR3 coding sequence is TGTGCCACCAGTGTGGGCCTTAACACCGGGGAGCTGTTTTTT. It specifies CATSVGLNTGELFF.

A note on this clonotype: With a much larger clone just one base away, this may be a read error. The chain couples TRBV9 to TRBJ2-6, with 7 nucleotides matching TRBD2. The CDR3 is 17 amino acids. Germline CDR1 reads SGDLS; CDR2 reads YYNGEE. Written as DNA, the CDR3 is TGTGCCTGCAGCTCCCCCCGGGGGGACTCTGGGGCCAACGTCCTGACTTTC. Translation: CACSSPRGDSGANVLTF.

The chain has TRBV6-1 and TRBJ2-7; TRBD1 aligns across 11 bases. CDR3 length: 18 residues. The V gene end was trimmed by 0 bases and the J gene end by 3 bases; junction bases not matched to a gene: 10. The germline V gene has CDR1 MNHNS and CDR2 SASEGT. CDR3 sequence: CASSEAHSPGQGGYEQYF. For the CDR3, the DNA is TGTGCCAGCAGTGAAGCTCATAGCCCGGGACAGGGGGGCTACGAGCAGTACTTC.

This clonotype was recorded many times. The rearrangement links TRBV14 to TRBJ1-1; D perhaps matches TRBD1 (6 bases). CDR3 size: 14 residues. V was clipped by 2 bases and J by 5 bases, with 12 bases between them. The germline gives CDR1 SGHDN, CDR2 FVKESK. Here the CDR3 DNA reads TGTGCCAGCAGCCAACTCGGGACACCGACTGAAGCTTTCTTT. Protein sequence: CASSQLGTPTEAFF. Complete variable domain (other parts from reference TRBV14 and TRBJ1-1): EAGVTQFPSHSVIEKGQTVTLRCDPISGHDNLYWYRRVMGKEIKFLLHFVKESKQDESGMPNNRFLAERTGGTYSTLKVQPAELEDSGVYFCASSQLGTPTEAFFGQGTRLTVV.

In its sample, this clonotype was seen once. The rearrangement uses TRBV14 and TRBJ1-2, with TRBD1 matching over 10 bases. The V gene's germline CDR1 is SGHDN and CDR2 FVKESK. The CDR3 loop spans 15 amino acids. After removal of 4 bases from V and 4 bases from J, the junction contained 6 bases not matched to a gene. CDR3 amino acids: CASSRPGQGLYGYTF. The CDR3 DNA reads as TGTGCCAGCAGCCGCCCGGGACAGGGGCTCTATGGCTACACCTTC.

Here the CDR3 reads CSARRIEAYEQYF. The DNA for the CDR3 is TGCAGTGCTAGAAGAATCGAGGCCTACGAGCAGTACTTC. This chain links TRBV20-1 with TRBJ2-7; D ambiguous. Trimming shortened V by 2 bases and J by 2 bases, and 10 bases separated the two germline ends. CDR3 length: 13 residues. Germline lookup yields CDR1 DFQATT and CDR2 SNEGSKA (reference sequence).

This clonotype was found many times. The rearrangement uses TRBV2 and TRBJ2-3; D perhaps matches TRBD2 (6 bases). The CDR3 runs 20 residues. V was cut by 4 bases and J by 0 bases, with 26 bases left in between. CDR1 and CDR2 from the germline V gene are SNHLY and FYNNEI. CDR3 protein: CASSGLNQLSGYRSTDTQYF. The CDR3 DNA reads as TGTGCCAGCAGTGGACTCAACCAGCTCAGCGGGTACAGGAGCACAGATACGCAGTATTTT.

This clonotype was found many times. The gene calls are TRBV6-5 and TRBJ1-1, with a tentative D call TRBD1 (5 bases). This CDR3 comprises 15 residues. V lost 0 bases, J lost 4 bases, and 12 bases lay in between. Germline V gives CDR1 MNHEY, CDR2 SVGAGI. Here the CDR3 reads CASSYSIGGGTEAFF. The CDR3 DNA is TGTGCCAGCAGTTACTCGATCGGGGGGGGCACTGAAGCTTTCTTT.

In the case of this clonotype: A much larger clone lies a single base off, so this may be a read error. This sequence joins TRBV6-2 or TRBV6-3 and TRBJ2-7; D possibly uses TRBD1 or TRBD2 (5 bases each). This CDR3 is built from 16 residues. From germline, CDR1 is MNHEY and CDR2 SVGEGT. CDR3 nucleotide sequence: TGTGCCAGCAGTTACCCCGGGACCTTCGCCTCCTACGAGCGGTACTTC. Residues: CASSYPGTFASYERYF.

The V and J genes are TRBV6-2 or TRBV6-3 and TRBJ1-1, with 10 bases identical to TRBD1. The trim removed 4 bases at V and 4 bases at J, leaving 9 bases unmatched. The CDR3 consists of 16 residues. The germline gives CDR1 MNHEY, CDR2 SVGEGT. The CDR3 loop is CASSFLRQGAGTEAFF. The CDR3 nucleotides are TGTGCCAGCAGTTTTCTTAGACAGGGGGCAGGCACTGAAGCTTTCTTT.

This clonotype was detected ten times or more. The rearrangement uses TRBV4-3 and TRBJ2-3, with D uncertain. CDR3 length equals 15 residues. Trimming shortened V by 0 bases and J by 0 bases, and 7 bases separated the two germline ends. Looked up from germline, CDR1 is LGHNA and CDR2 is YSLEER. The chain's CDR3 is CASSQDARSTDTQYF. The CDR3 DNA reads TGCGCCAGCAGCCAAGACGCCAGAAGCACAGATACGCAGTATTTT.

This clonotype was counted ten times or more. The CDR3 spells CASSDFGYEQYF. CDR3 nucleotides: TGTGCCAGCAGTGATTTCGGCTACGAGCAGTACTTC. The J gene is TRBJ2-7, the V gene TRBV6-1; unclear D gene. This CDR3 is 12 amino acids long. Per the germline V gene, CDR1 is MNHNS and CDR2 is SASEGT. V lost 3 bases to trimming and J lost 3 bases, with 6 bases between them.

The chain links TRBV27 to TRBJ2-1; 10 bases fit TRBD1. J was trimmed by 5 bases and V by 5 bases; bases with no gene match: 3. This CDR3 is built from 14 residues. Germline CDR1 MNHEY, CDR2 SMNVEV (reference sequence). CDR3 residues: CASSTGTGDNEQFF. The CDR3 coding sequence is TGTGCCAGCAGTACAGGGACAGGGGACAATGAGCAGTTCTTC.

This chain connects TRBV12-5 to TRBJ2-1; 9 nucleotides agree with TRBD1. There are 15 residues in the CDR3. V gave up 4 bases and J gave up 1 base; unmatched junction bases: 2. CDR1 is LGHNT and CDR2 is FRNRAP in the germline V gene. This chain's CDR3 is CASGSGTGSYNEQFF. As DNA, the CDR3 is TGTGCTAGTGGTTCGGGGACAGGGTCCTACAATGAGCAGTTCTTC.

Comment on this clonotype: This sequence may be a read error, since a much larger clone differs from it by one base. The chain is built from TRBV6-9 and TRBJ2-2; tentatively, D is TRBD2 (6 bases). The length of the CDR3 is 15 residues. Germline V lookup: CDR1 MNHGY, CDR2 SVAAGI. CDR3 nucleotides: TGTGCCAGCAGGGCATTGGGGGGTGGCACCGGGGGGCTGTTTTTT. The encoded protein is CASRALGGGTGGLFF.

This clonotype occurred many times. This chain connects TRBV20-1 to TRBJ2-7; D not resolved. The CDR3 length is 15 residues. In germline, CDR1 is DFQATT, CDR2 SNEGSKA (reference sequence). V lost 2 bases, J lost 5 bases, and 19 bases lay in between. CDR3 nucleotide sequence: TGCAGTGCTAGACATGCAGACTCTACTATGGACGAGCAGTACTTC. Its translation: CSARHADSTMDEQYF.

This clonotype has ten or more counts. The CDR3 DNA sequence: TGTGCCAGCAGCCCGGGAATGGACGAGGGGGAAAAACTGTTTTTT. Amino acid sequence: CASSPGMDEGEKLFF. This rearrangement joins TRBV28 to TRBJ1-4; D possibly corresponds to TRBD1 (5 bases). CDR1 is MDHEN and CDR2 is SYDVKM in the germline V gene. The CDR3 has 15 residues. Deletions cut 6 bases from V and 8 bases from J, with 19 bases between.

This clonotype showed up just a few times. A much more abundant neighbour one base away suggests this may be a read error. The rearrangement joins TRBV2 to TRBJ1-5; tentative D call: TRBD1 (5 bases). V lost 10 bases and J 4 bases, leaving 17 bases between the germline ends. The CDR3 length is 14 residues. Germline loops: CDR1 SNHLY, CDR2 FYNNEI. The DNA of the CDR3 is TGTGCCACCGGAGAGACAGAGTCAAATCAGCCCCAGCATTTT. It specifies CATGETESNQPQHF.

This clonotype occurred many times. This rearrangement joins TRBV29-1 to TRBJ2-2, with TRBD2 matching 11 bases. CDR1 SQVTM and CDR2 ANQGSEA come from the germline V gene. With V trimmed by 7 bases and J by 1 base, 5 bases remained unmatched. The CDR3 has 15 residues. DNA for the CDR3: TGCAGCGCCATAGCGGGGGGGAGGAACACCGGGGAGCTGTTTTTT. Its protein is CSAIAGGRNTGELFF.

The sample holds a few counts of this clonotype. The V call is TRBV20-1, the J call TRBJ2-7; maybe TRBD1 (6 bases). V lost 7 bases, J lost 3 bases, and 16 bases lay in between. The CDR3 length is 13 residues. CDR1 is DFQATT and CDR2 is SNEGSKA in the germline V gene (reference sequence). DNA of the CDR3: TGCAGTGTGCTTGGACAGCGACTCTACGAGCAGTACTTC. Amino acid sequence: CSVLGQRLYEQYF.

This clonotype was detected once. This may be a read error: a much more frequent sequence differs by one nucleotide. The gene calls are TRBV7-9 and TRBJ2-7; D is ambiguous. CDR3 length: 12 residues. Germline loops: CDR1 SEHNR, CDR2 FQNEAQ (reference sequence). Trimming cost V 4 bases and J 2 bases, with 6 bases left between them. The DNA of the CDR3 is TGTGCCAGCAGCTCCATGACCTACGAGCAGTACTTC. Protein product: CASSSMTYEQYF. The whole variable domain, filled in from reference TRBV7-9 and TRBJ2-7, reads DTGVSQNPRHKITKRGQNVTFRCDPISEHNRLYWYRQTLGQGPEFLTYFQNEAQLEKSRLLSDRFSAERPKGSFSTLEIQRTEQGDSAMYLCASSSMTYEQYFGPGTRLTVT.